The 3 T cell receptor beta chains given below trace back to one sample, sequenced in a study of graft-versus-host responses after intestinal transplantation. The method was immunoSEQ multiplex PCR; TCRdb's version includes in-frame clones alone and lacks a portion of them. The data hold roughly 43,000 clones, with about 94% observed a single time. This specimen was PBMCs, taken around 350 days after intestinal transplant. These receptors all stem from a human patient who received an intestinal transplant, so some T cells may come from the graft donor.

This clone showed up just once. The chain joins TRBV29-1 to TRBJ2-1; 10 nucleotides align to TRBD2. This CDR3 is 16 amino acids long. The trim removed 3 bases at V and 4 bases at J, leaving 9 bases unmatched. Germline loops: CDR1 SQVTM, CDR2 ANQGSEA. CDR3 in DNA: TGCAGCGTTGATGATCTAGCGGGAGTGGGGTACAATGAGCAGTTCTTC. Protein product: CSVDDLAGVGYNEQFF.

V and J are TRBV28 and TRBJ2-7; D unclear. The CDR3 has 12 residues. V shed 4 bases and J shed 2 bases, with 6 bases lying between them. The germline CDR1 and CDR2 sequences are MDHEN and SYDVKM. The CDR3 bases are TGTGCCAGCAGTTCCACCCCCTACGAGCAGTACTTC. Translation: CASSSTPYEQYF. The full variable domain, rest sourced from reference TRBV28 and TRBJ2-7, is DVKVTQSSRYLVKRTGEKVFLECVQDMDHENMFWYRQDPGLGLRLIYFSYDVKMKEKGDIPEGYSVSREKKERFSLILESASTNQTSMYLCASSSTPYEQYFGPGTRLTVT.

This clone occurred once. The rearrangement uses TRBV2 and TRBJ2-1; perhaps TRBD2 as D (6 bases). Germline V gene lookup returns CDR1 SNHLY and CDR2 FYNNEI. The V gene lost 7 bases and the J gene lost 9 bases, with 22 bases spanning the gap. The CDR3 runs 15 residues. The CDR3 loop is CASTLIAGSDSEQFF. CDR3 nucleotides: TGTGCCAGCACTCTCATCGCGGGGAGCGACAGTGAGCAGTTCTTC.